Following are 17 T cell receptor beta chains from one sample sequenced in a study of T-cell reconstitution after alpha-beta-depleted transplantation in children. Unique molecular identifiers tagged the TCRbeta library. TCRdb fed the PCR reads into MiXCR, producing one record per CDR3 protein. The table has under 450,000 distinct CDR3 sequences, 15% to 20% seen once. The starting material was PBMCs, mostly from graft donor cells, obtained 360 days after TCRalphabeta/CD19-depleted stem cell transplant. These receptors all stem from a boy in the first two years of life who had a stem cell transplant for Wiskott-Aldrich syndrome, so the T cells may come from the graft donor.

This clonotype appeared a few times. The J gene is TRBJ2-2, the V gene TRBV5-1; the match to TRBD2 covers 8 bases. CDR1 is SGHRS, CDR2 YFSETQ, per germline. The junction had 8 bases not matched to a gene; V was cut back by 2 bases and J by 5 bases. This CDR3 region has 16 residues. The CDR3: CASSFAGTRRTGELFF. The CDR3 DNA follows: TGCGCCAGCAGCTTCGCCGGGACTAGGCGTACCGGGGAGCTGTTTTTT.

This clonotype appeared a few times. This chain joins TRBV5-1 and TRBJ2-5; 7 bases fit TRBD2. The CDR3 is 14 amino acids. With V trimmed by 4 bases and J by 3 bases, 6 bases remained unmatched. Germline CDR1 SGHRS, CDR2 YFSETQ. The CDR3 nucleotides are TGCGCCAGCAGCGTTGAAGGGAGGGAAGAGACCCAGTACTTC. Translated, it gives CASSVEGREETQYF.

The chain carries TRBV5-1 and TRBJ2-7, with TRBD2 identical over 9 bases. After removal of 4 bases from V and 6 bases from J, the junction contained 11 bases not matched to a gene. The CDR3 has 15 amino acids. Per the germline V gene, CDR1 is SGHRS and CDR2 is YFSETQ. CDR3 residues: CASSRIGLATAEQYF. CDR3 in DNA: TGCGCCAGCAGCCGGATTGGACTAGCGACCGCCGAGCAGTACTTC.

This sequence joins TRBV20-1 and TRBJ2-3; 7 positions agree with TRBD2. Per germline, CDR1 DFQATT and CDR2 SNEGSKA (reference sequence). This CDR3 contains 15 residues. The V segment lost 2 bases and the J segment 0 bases; nucleotides outside the gene matches: 5. The chain's CDR3 is CSARLAETSTDTQYF. As DNA, the CDR3 is TGCAGTGCTAGACTAGCGGAGACTAGCACAGATACGCAGTATTTT.

This clonotype was observed many times. This CDR3 is CASRLTGWQETQYF. CDR3 DNA sequence: TGTGCCAGCAGGTTGACAGGGTGGCAAGAGACCCAGTACTTC. The V gene is TRBV7-8, the J gene TRBJ2-5, with TRBD1 identical over 7 bases. The CDR3 is 14 amino acids. The germline V gene has CDR1 SGHVS and CDR2 FQNEAQ. Trimming removed 6 bases from V and 2 bases from J; junction bases left unmatched: 6.

The chain uses TRBV6-1 and TRBJ2-1; a possible D gene is TRBD1 (5 bases). The CDR3 runs to 16 residues. The germline V gene encodes CDR1 MNHNS and CDR2 SASEGT. Trimming removed 5 bases from V and 4 bases from J, with 18 bases in between. The CDR3 reads CASSPPGKRSYNEQFF. The CDR3 DNA reads TGTGCCAGCAGTCCGCCAGGGAAAAGATCGTACAATGAGCAGTTCTTC.

The chain employs TRBV27 and TRBJ1-5; TRBD1 is a possible D gene (5 bases). The CDR3 extends over 14 amino acids. Per germline, CDR1 MNHEY and CDR2 SMNVEV (reference sequence). The V end was cut by 2 bases, the J end by 0 bases, with 5 bases between. For the CDR3, the DNA is TGTGCCAGCAGTTTAAGGGGTAGCAATCAGCCCCAGCATTTT. This sequence encodes CASSLRGSNQPQHF.

This clonotype was found a few times. The CDR3 DNA reads as TGTGCCAGCAGCGTAGTGGAACAGGGCATTGAGCAGTTCTTC. Its protein is CASSVVEQGIEQFF. The rearrangement links TRBV9 to TRBJ2-1; weak D call: TRBD1 (6 bases). Germline values: CDR1 SGDLS, CDR2 YYNGEE. V lost 0 bases, J lost 9 bases, and 13 bases lay in between. CDR3 length: 14 amino acids. Looking up the rest from reference TRBV9 and TRBJ2-1 gives the full variable domain: DSGVTQTPKHLITATGQRVTLRCSPRSGDLSVYWYQQSLDQGLQFLIQYYNGEERAKGNILERFSAQQFPDLHSELNLSSLELGDSALYFCASSVVEQGIEQFFGPGTRLTVL.

The sample holds many counts of this clonotype. The chain uses TRBV5-1 and TRBJ2-2, with D possibly being TRBD1 or TRBD2 (6 bases each). This CDR3 region has 16 residues. Germline V gives CDR1 SGHRS, CDR2 YFSETQ. V was trimmed by 4 bases and J by 0 bases, leaving 13 bases between them. The CDR3 DNA is TGCGCCAGCAGCGCGGGACACGTATCGAACACCGGGGAGCTGTTTTTT. The encoded protein is CASSAGHVSNTGELFF.

This clonotype was detected many times. The genes are TRBV12-3 or TRBV12-4 and TRBJ1-5, with 8 bases that match TRBD1. This CDR3 region has 14 residues. V was clipped by 1 base and J by 4 bases; unmatched bases: 0. The CDR3 loop reads CASSLGTGNQPQHF. CDR3 sequence (DNA): TGTGCCAGCAGTTTAGGGACAGGGAATCAGCCCCAGCATTTT.

The chain employs TRBV20-1 and TRBJ1-2, with D possibly being TRBD1 (6 bases). V was cut by 6 bases and J by 5 bases, with 16 bases left in between. The germline V gene encodes CDR1 DFQATT and CDR2 SNEGSKA (reference sequence). CDR3 length equals 13 residues. DNA for the CDR3: TGCAGTGCAGGCTGGGGGCACCAGTATGGCTACACCTTC. Translation: CSAGWGHQYGYTF.

The chain links TRBV28 to TRBJ2-1, with D perhaps matching TRBD2 (5 bases). Trimming cost V 6 bases and J 0 bases, with 12 bases left between them. Per the germline V gene, CDR1 is MDHEN and CDR2 is SYDVKM. The CDR3 consists of 15 residues. CDR3 sequence (DNA): TGTGCCAGCAGACCCGGAGGTAGCTCCTACAATGAGCAGTTCTTC. Translating it yields CASRPGGSSYNEQFF.

Many counts were recorded for this clonotype. V and J are TRBV5-1 and TRBJ2-2; unclear D gene. Trimming left V 1 base short and J 1 base short, with 5 bases between. The length of the CDR3 is 14 residues. Germline loops: CDR1 SGHRS, CDR2 YFSETQ. DNA for the CDR3: TGCGCCAGCAGCTTGTCGTTGAACACCGGGGAGCTGTTTTTT. It translates to CASSLSLNTGELFF. Looking up the rest from reference TRBV5-1 and TRBJ2-2 gives the full variable domain: KAGVTQTPRYLIKTRGQQVTLSCSPISGHRSVSWYQQTPGQGLQFLFEYFSETQRNKGNFPGRFSGRQFSNSRSEMNVSTLELGDSALYLCASSLSLNTGELFFGEGSRLTVL.

Only a few counts were recorded for this clonotype. The gene calls are TRBV12-3 or TRBV12-4 and TRBJ2-1; 9 positions agree with TRBD2. V shed 6 bases, J shed 5 bases, and the junction held 14 bases outside the gene matches. This CDR3 comprises 17 residues. DNA for the CDR3: TGTGCCAGCAGCTTCGGGCTAGCGGGGCCGTGGGACAATGAGCAGTTCTTC. This codes for CASSFGLAGPWDNEQFF.

The genes are TRBV4-1 and TRBJ2-2, with unresolved D. The CDR3 is 15 residues long. V lost 0 bases and J lost 6, with 11 bases in between. Germline lookup yields CDR1 MGHRA and CDR2 YSYEKL. CDR3 DNA sequence: TGCGCCAGCAGCCAAGACAGGTTCGAGGCCGGGGAGCTGTTTTTT. Amino acids: CASSQDRFEAGELFF.

This clonotype was seen a few times. The CDR3 region has the DNA TGCAGCGTTGTCAGGGGAGAGACCCAGTACTTC. This codes for CSVVRGETQYF. V gene TRBV29-1 combines with J gene TRBJ2-5; the D gene is possibly TRBD1 (6 bases). Looked up from germline, CDR1 is SQVTM and CDR2 is ANQGSEA. The CDR3 consists of 11 residues. Trimming cost V 4 bases and J 4 bases, with 7 bases left between them. Looking up the rest from reference TRBV29-1 and TRBJ2-5 gives the full variable domain: SAVISQKPSRDICQRGTSLTIQCQVDSQVTMMFWYRQQPGQSLTLIATANQGSEATYESGFVIDKFPISRPNLTFSTLTVSNMSPEDSSIYLCSVVRGETQYFGPGTRLLVL.

The rearrangement links TRBV18 to TRBJ2-3; TRBD1 agrees at 9 bases. The CDR3 spans 16 residues. V was clipped by 0 bases and J by 4 bases; unmatched bases: 5. In germline, CDR1 is KGHSH, CDR2 LQKENI. CDR3 DNA sequence: TGTGCCAGCTCACCACCGGACAGGGGTGTTGCAGATACGCAGTATTTT. Translated: CASSPPDRGVADTQYF.